The 13 T cell receptor beta chains below all came from one sample that was sequenced in a study of T cells after yellow fever vaccination. TCRdb independently ran MiXCR on the 5' RACE reads; one entry per CDR3 protein. The sample yields a few hundred thousand distinct CDR3 sequences, around 4.1% seen once. The input for sequencing was PBMCs, taken 5 days after the yellow fever booster vaccination. Every receptor here comes from a man aged 18 to 30 who received the YFV17D yellow fever vaccine.

As to this clonotype: A much larger clone differs from this one at a single base, so this may be a read error. The genes are TRBV7-2 and TRBJ1-1; no firm D call. The germline V gene encodes CDR1 SGHTA and CDR2 FQGNSA. With 3 bases removed from V and 3 bases from J, the gap between germline ends came to 11 bases. The CDR3 spans 14 residues. The CDR3 loop reads CASSFSRMDTEAFF. The CDR3, as DNA: TGTGCCAGCAGCTTTAGCCGGATGGACACTGAAGCTTTCTTT. Based on the CDR3 plus reference TRBV7-2 and TRBJ1-1, the full variable domain is GAGVSQSPSNKVTEKGKDVELRCDPISGHTALYWYRQSLGQGLEFLIYFQGNSAPDKSGLPSDRFSAERTGGSVSTLTIQRTQQEDSAVYLCASSFSRMDTEAFFGQGTRLTVV.

This clonotype was picked up a small number of times. The chain carries TRBV20-1 and TRBJ2-1; possibly TRBD2 for D (6 bases). Deletions cut 3 bases from V and 10 bases from J, with 16 bases between. The CDR3 covers 13 residues. Germline loops: CDR1 DFQATT, CDR2 SNEGSKA (reference sequence). The CDR3 loop is CSASRDLGTEQFF. DNA for the CDR3: TGCAGTGCTAGCAGGGACTTAGGAACAGAGCAGTTCTTC.

This clonotype was seen at least ten times. This sequence joins TRBV28 and TRBJ2-7; 13 nucleotides align to TRBD2. The germline CDR1 and CDR2 sequences are MDHEN and SYDVKM. J was trimmed by 4 bases and V by 4 bases; bases with no gene match: 4. The CDR3 has 15 residues. CDR3 loop: CASSYPGLAGYEQYF. DNA for the CDR3: TGTGCCAGCAGTTACCCGGGACTAGCGGGGTACGAGCAGTACTTC.

This clonotype was seen a handful of times. The chain recombines TRBV4-1 with TRBJ1-5; perhaps TRBD1 as D (5 bases). Trimming cost V 1 base and J 7 bases, with 14 bases left between them. Germline CDR1 and CDR2: MGHRA and YSYEKL. CDR3 length: 15 residues. Written as DNA, the CDR3 is TGCGCCAGCAGCCAAGGCCAGGGAGGGCGCCAGCCCCAGCATTTT. Protein product: CASSQGQGGRQPQHF.

This chain uses TRBV6-2 or TRBV6-3 with TRBJ2-1; D ambiguous. This CDR3 is 14 amino acids long. Germline assignment: CDR1 MNHEY and CDR2 SVGEGT. The V end was cut by 0 bases, the J end by 5 bases, with 8 bases between. CDR3 nucleotides: TGTGCCAGCAGTTACTCGGTACGCCACAATGAGCAGTTCTTC. This sequence encodes CASSYSVRHNEQFF.

In this sample, this clonotype turned up many times. The chain combines TRBV4-3 with TRBJ1-1; D is ambiguous. CDR1 and CDR2 (germline): LGHNA, YSLEER. V lost 0 bases to trimming and J lost 1 base, with 3 bases between them. CDR3 length equals 13 residues. CDR3 nucleotides: TGCGCCAGCAGCCAAGAAGAGAACACTGAAGCTTTCTTT. Translation gives CASSQEENTEAFF.

The genes are TRBV2 and TRBJ2-5; 7 bases fit TRBD1. Per the germline V gene, CDR1 is SNHLY and CDR2 is FYNNEI. V gave up 6 bases and J gave up 7 bases; unmatched junction bases: 5. The CDR3 is made up of 12 amino acids. CDR3 amino acids: CASSGDSWTQYF. DNA of the CDR3: TGTGCCAGCAGCGGGGACAGCTGGACCCAGTACTTC.

V and J are TRBV3-1 and TRBJ2-6, with TRBD1 identical over 8 bases. Germline CDR1 is LGHDT and CDR2 is YNNKEL (reference sequence). The CDR3 spans 14 residues. With V trimmed by 7 bases and J by 10 bases, 9 bases remained unmatched. CDR3 nucleotides: TGTGCCAGCACTCTAGAGGGACAGGCGAACGTCCTGACTTTC. Its protein product is CASTLEGQANVLTF.

Ten or more counts support this clonotype. The chain employs TRBV10-2 and TRBJ2-2; the match to TRBD2 covers 9 bases. CDR1 and CDR2 from the germline V gene are WSHSY and SAAADI. The CDR3 spans 16 residues. V gave up 4 bases and J gave up 1 base; unmatched junction bases: 4. CDR3 region: CASSGRTSENTGELFF. The DNA of the CDR3 is TGCGCCAGCAGTGGACGGACTAGCGAGAACACCGGGGAGCTGTTTTTT.

This clonotype was seen at least ten times. This chain joins TRBV9 and TRBJ2-2; D perhaps matches TRBD1 (6 bases). The CDR3 is 16 amino acids. CDR1 is SGDLS and CDR2 is YYNGEE in the germline V gene. V was trimmed by 4 bases and J by 5 bases, leaving 18 bases between them. The CDR3 DNA reads TGTGCCAGCAGCCCCACTGCCCTGCAGGGGACCGGGGAGCTGTTTTTT. Translation gives CASSPTALQGTGELFF.

The table lists this clonotype with a few counts. The genes are TRBV7-2 and TRBJ2-3, with 8 positions matching TRBD1. The V segment lost 4 bases and the J segment 4 bases; nucleotides outside the gene matches: 7. Germline V CDR1 and CDR2: SGHTA, FQGNSA. CDR3 size: 15 residues. Here the CDR3 reads CASSSIGQGPDTQYF. The CDR3 coding sequence is TGTGCCAGCAGCTCCATTGGACAGGGCCCAGATACGCAGTATTTT. Using reference TRBV7-2 and TRBJ2-3 for the parts outside the CDR3, the full variable domain is GAGVSQSPSNKVTEKGKDVELRCDPISGHTALYWYRQSLGQGLEFLIYFQGNSAPDKSGLPSDRFSAERTGGSVSTLTIQRTQQEDSAVYLCASSSIGQGPDTQYFGPGTRLTVL.

This clonotype was observed a handful of times. This chain uses TRBV12-3 or TRBV12-4 with TRBJ1-5; perhaps TRBD1 as D (6 bases). The length of the CDR3 is 13 residues. V lost 5 bases, J lost 7 bases, and 12 bases lay in between. CDR3 sequence reads: CASSSLQGQPQHF. The CDR3 nucleotides are TGTGCCAGCAGTAGTTTACAGGGCCAGCCCCAGCATTTT.

V usage is TRBV5-1 and J usage is TRBJ1-3; weak D call: TRBD1 (6 bases). There are 15 residues in the CDR3. V lost 3 bases, J lost 0 bases, and 10 bases lay in between. Germline V gene sequence: CDR1 SGHRS, CDR2 YFSETQ. The DNA of the CDR3 is TGCGCCAGCAGCTCGGGGGGCCTCTCTGGAAACACCATATATTTT. Translated, it gives CASSSGGLSGNTIYF.